This TCR beta chain was sequenced during a study of human T cells and chemical hapten exposure. Study information: Alopecia areata, totalis and universalis patients, mostly female, were included.

Notes on the study in general: There was alopecia in the donors, so their immune response may differ from that of healthy people.

In its sample, this clonotype was seen a few times. Its antigen remains unknown. As for time point: pre-sensitization, week 0. The sample's treatment: therapeutic diphenylcyclopropenone sensitization with weekly scalp DPC. Donors, patients with alopecia ranging from 18 to 70 years old and judged suitable for DPC, provided samples. As originally analysed: Counting gave a median of around 90,000 TCRs per sample, with values ranging from about 23,224 to 700,000. MiXCR, run by TCRdb on the RACE reads, gives a single entry per CDR3 protein. These V and J calls are TCRdb output, not the study's own analysis. This table holds 250,000 to 300,000 distinct CDR3 sequences, around 7% found once. With V trimmed by 6 bases and J by 5 bases, 12 bases remained unmatched. The CDR3 extends over 16 amino acids.

The starting material was whole blood, obtained in connection with sensitization to the hapten diphenylcyclopropenone (DPC). The receptor comes from a man between 18 and 35 years old with alopecia areata. Some clones in this sample may be carry-over from other donors' samples. V gene TRBV12-3 or TRBV12-4 combines with J gene TRBJ2-5; TRBD1 aligns across 10 bases. The CDR3 here is CASRRGDRGPAETQYF. The CDR3 DNA sequence: TGTGCCAGCAGACGAGGGGACAGGGGACCCGCGGAGACCCAGTACTTC.